These 18 T cell receptor beta chains originate from one sample sequenced in a study of cytomegalovirus exposure and HLA in healthy donors (dated by TCRdb to 2015 to 2018). The library was prepared using the immunoSEQ multiplex PCR assay. For the multiplex PCR, a mixture combining 60 forward primers for TCR Vbeta segments and 13 reverse primers for TCR Jbeta segments was used. As stored in TCRdb, this immuneACCESS dataset retains in-frame rearrangements with V and J assigned. A fraction of the clones does not appear; measured against another copy, unresolved V genes explain less than half of the discrepancy, and the remainder lacks a known reason. The sample table holds around 68,000 clones, of which about 85% were seen once. The ten largest clones take up roughly a tenth of the sample. The sample consisted of PBMCs. Every receptor here comes from a female donor in good health and CMV-seronegative.

The chain carries TRBV7-9 and TRBJ2-1; 10 positions match TRBD1. The junction had 10 bases not matched to a gene; V was cut back by 5 bases and J by 9 bases. CDR1 is SEHNR, CDR2 FQNEAQ, per germline (reference sequence). There are 15 residues in the CDR3. The CDR3 DNA follows: TGTGCCAGCAGCACCCCGGGACAGGGGATCGTTGAGCAGTTCTTC. Its translation: CASSTPGQGIVEQFF.

The chain combines TRBV27 with TRBJ2-7; 9 bases align to TRBD1. V lost 5 bases and J lost 5; bases outside the gene matches: 7. The germline V gene encodes CDR1 MNHEY and CDR2 SMNVEV (reference sequence). The CDR3 sequence is 14 residues long. CDR3: CASSVRDRDHEQYF. The CDR3, as DNA: TGTGCCAGCAGTGTTCGGGACAGGGACCACGAGCAGTACTTC.

The genes are TRBV27 and TRBJ2-3, with 8 bases lining up with TRBD1. Trimming cost V 6 bases and J 2 bases; bases outside gene matches: 7. Germline CDR1 is MNHEY and CDR2 is SMNVEV (reference sequence). The CDR3 loop spans 15 amino acids. CDR3 bases: TGTGCCAGCAGCTCAGCAGGGGGCCTCACAGATACGCAGTATTTT. Amino acid sequence: CASSSAGGLTDTQYF.

This clone is a singleton in its sample. The V and J genes are TRBV6-6 and TRBJ2-5; tentatively, D is TRBD1 (6 bases). CDR3 length equals 15 residues. V gave up 6 bases and J gave up 3 bases, with 17 bases separating them. CDR1 MNHNY and CDR2 SVGAGI come from the germline V gene (reference sequence). CDR3 in DNA: TGTGCCAGCAGACCAGGGGTCTACGGTAAAGAGACCCAGTACTTC. As protein: CASRPGVYGKETQYF.

This chain joins TRBV9 and TRBJ2-5; 10 bases align to TRBD2. The germline V gene has CDR1 SGDLS and CDR2 YYNGEE. The length of the CDR3 is 13 residues. V was pared by 4 bases and J by 7 bases, with 4 bases of the junction left unmatched. The CDR3 DNA reads TGTGCCAGCAGCCCGCGACTAGCGGGGACCCAGTACTTC. Its translation is CASSPRLAGTQYF.

This clone was found a few times. The rearrangement joins TRBV10-1 to TRBJ1-2; weak D call: TRBD1 (5 bases). Between the trimmed V and J ends, which lost 2 bases and 4 bases, there was a span of 8 bases. CDR3 size: 13 residues. Germline V gives CDR1 WNHNN, CDR2 SYGVQD (reference sequence). The CDR3 DNA reads as TGCGCCAGCAGTGAGGGGACTGGCTATGGCTACACCTTC. Its translation: CASSEGTGYGYTF.

The chain uses TRBV6-1 and TRBJ2-2; 7 nucleotides line up with TRBD2. The CDR3 covers 15 residues. With 5 bases clipped from V and 4 bases from J, the junction kept 7 bases outside the gene matches. Germline V gene data show CDR1 as MNHNS and CDR2 as SASEGT. CDR3 sequence: CASSSGGSPTGELFF. CDR3 nucleotide sequence: TGTGCCAGCAGTAGCGGCGGGAGCCCCACCGGGGAGCTGTTTTTT.

The chain recombines TRBV19 with TRBJ2-1; D unclear. Trimming stripped 3 bases from V and 7 bases from J, with 13 bases between. The CDR3 runs to 14 residues. The V gene's germline CDR1 is LNHDA and CDR2 SQIVND (reference sequence). This CDR3 reads CASSITGVINEQFF. CDR3 nucleotide sequence: TGTGCCAGTAGTATTACTGGAGTAATAAATGAGCAGTTCTTC.

The V gene is TRBV4-2, the J gene TRBJ2-7; no clear D. The germline V gene encodes CDR1 LGHNA and CDR2 YNFKEQ. Trimming cost V 0 bases and J 2 bases, with 8 bases left between them. There are 14 residues in the CDR3. The CDR3 loop reads CASSQELRAYEQYF. Here the CDR3 DNA reads TGTGCCAGCAGCCAAGAGTTAAGAGCCTACGAGCAGTACTTC.

This clone was seen just once. J is TRBJ1-1 and V is TRBV6-6; 8 bases map to TRBD1. V shed 5 bases and J 2 bases; nucleotides not matched to a gene: 7. The CDR3 spans 15 residues. CDR1 is MNHNY, CDR2 SVGAGI, per germline (reference sequence). The CDR3 DNA follows: TGTGCCAGCAGTGGCCACAGGGGGGGAAACACTGAAGCTTTCTTT. Amino acid sequence: CASSGHRGGNTEAFF.

V usage is TRBV7-6 and J usage is TRBJ2-5, with TRBD2 as a possible D gene (5 bases). This CDR3 has 15 residues. V lost 4 bases and J lost 5, with 17 bases in between. The V gene's germline CDR1 is SGHVS and CDR2 FNYEAQ. CDR3 protein: CASSSSSLAVETQYF. The CDR3 DNA follows: TGTGCCAGCAGCTCTTCTAGTCTAGCCGTCGAGACCCAGTACTTC.

Comments on this clone: At one end the junction does not follow the germline gene, possibly because of a read error. The chain joins TRBV30 to TRBJ1-2; no definite D call. Looked up from germline, CDR1 is GTSNPN and CDR2 is SVGIG (reference sequence). The CDR3 spans 14 residues. The CDR3 region is CAWGVQAGGYGYTF. CDR3 sequence (DNA): TGTGCCTGGGGTGTCCAGGCTGGAGGCTATGGCTACACCTTC. The entire variable domain, with the rest obtained from reference TRBV30 and TRBJ1-2, is as follows: SQTIHQWPATLVQPVGSPLSLECTVEGTSNPNLYWYRQAAGRGLQLLFYSVGIGQISSEVPQNLSASRPQDRQFILSSKKLLLSDSGFYLCAWGVQAGGYGYTFGSGTRLTVV.

The chain carries TRBV25-1 and TRBJ2-7; D remains unclear. Germline CDR1 reads MGHDK; CDR2 reads SYGVNS. Between the trimmed V and J ends, which lost 0 bases and 2 bases, there was a span of 5 bases. This CDR3 is built from 13 residues. CDR3 amino acids: CASSEYGPYEQYF. The CDR3, as DNA: TGTGCCAGCAGTGAATATGGGCCCTACGAGCAGTACTTC.

The chain carries TRBV11-2 and TRBJ2-1; 11 positions agree with TRBD2. The CDR3 consists of 16 residues. From germline, CDR1 is SGHAT and CDR2 FQNNGV. V was clipped by 4 bases and J by 2 bases; unmatched bases: 4. The CDR3 DNA reads TGTGCCAGCAGCTCGATTAGCGGGGGGGCCTACAATGAGCAGTTCTTC. Residues: CASSSISGGAYNEQFF.

This clone was seen a handful of times. The V gene is TRBV30, the J gene TRBJ2-5; no clear D. Between the trimmed V and J ends, which lost 1 base and 5 bases, there was a span of 11 bases. Looked up from germline, CDR1 is GTSNPN and CDR2 is SVGIG (reference sequence). The CDR3 runs 13 residues. This CDR3 reads CAWSARLRETQYF. Written as DNA, the CDR3 is TGTGCCTGGAGTGCACGGCTGAGGGAGACCCAGTACTTC. The full variable domain, with the rest looked up from reference TRBV30 and TRBJ2-5, is SQTIHQWPATLVQPVGSPLSLECTVEGTSNPNLYWYRQAAGRGLQLLFYSVGIGQISSEVPQNLSASRPQDRQFILSSKKLLLSDSGFYLCAWSARLRETQYFGPGTRLLVL.

The chain has TRBV5-8 and TRBJ1-1; tentative D call: TRBD1 (6 bases). The germline V gene encodes CDR1 SGHTS and CDR2 YDEGEE. V was cut by 5 bases and J by 3 bases, with 14 bases left in between. The length of the CDR3 is 14 residues. This CDR3 reads CASREGGGHTEAFF. The CDR3 DNA sequence: TGTGCCAGCAGAGAAGGCGGGGGGCACACTGAAGCTTTCTTT.

The chain carries TRBV2 and TRBJ2-3, with no clear D. V was pared by 4 bases and J by 1 base, with 9 bases between. The CDR3 spans 14 residues. Per the germline V gene, CDR1 is SNHLY and CDR2 is FYNNEI. The CDR3 loop reads CASSGPGGTDTQYF. DNA of the CDR3: TGTGCCAGCAGTGGGCCCGGAGGCACAGATACGCAGTATTTT.

This chain joins TRBV18 and TRBJ1-1; 10 bases line up with TRBD1. Germline loops: CDR1 KGHSH, CDR2 LQKENI. V was pared by 3 bases and J by 3 bases, with 4 bases of the junction left unmatched. The CDR3 spans 15 residues. The CDR3 here is CASSPDRGRDTEAFF. The CDR3 DNA is TGTGCCAGCTCACCGGACAGGGGGAGGGACACTGAAGCTTTCTTT.